Described below is a single TCR beta chain sequence and its context. The target antigen is unknown. Sequence at one end of the junction differs from germline and may be a read error. The germline V gene encodes CDR1 SEHNR and CDR2 FQNEAQ (reference sequence). The CDR3 spans 15 residues. With 60 Vbeta and 13 Jbeta primers, the PCR was carried out. Profiled with immunoSEQ multiplex PCR; TCRdb holds only in-frame clones, not every one. The table shows 150,000 to 200,000 clones, with roughly 80% occurring only once. The sample comes from a study of cytomegalovirus exposure and HLA in healthy donors. Study outcomes and limitations: A missense DCLRE1C variant was associated with V- and J-gene trimming of TCR beta chains in a later analysis, and an independent cohort replicated the association. Immune exposure data for these donors was limited to CMV serostatus. A highly shared variant cluster was judged a likely technical artifact.

This TCR was sampled from a male donor in good health and CMV-seropositive. Material for sequencing was PBMCs. V gene TRBV7-9 combines with J gene TRBJ2-7; possibly TRBD2 for D (5 bases). The CDR3 region has the DNA TGTTCCAGCAGCTTAGCGAACCGCCAGACGAGGGAGCAGTACTTC. Its translation is CSSSLANRQTREQYF.